This T cell receptor (beta chain) was sequenced during a study of early T cells in non-severe SARS-CoV-2 infection. The CDR3 covers 14 residues. V was cut by 4 bases and J by 5 bases, with 15 bases left in between. From germline, CDR1 is SGHRS and CDR2 YFSETQ. TCRdb processed the 5' RACE reads anew with MiXCR; each CDR3 protein has one entry. Seen here are tens of thousands of distinct CDR3 sequences, approximately 8% observed once, and the top ten hold almost 4%. The sample was whole blood, taken at baseline. The source is an adult who was a healthcare worker with PCR-confirmed SARS-CoV-2 infection or an uninfected control (not recorded which). The rearrangement joins TRBV5-1 to TRBJ2-5; D unclear. CDR3 residues: CASSRRGNEETQYF. DNA for the CDR3: TGCGCCAGCAGCCGGCGCGGCAACGAGGAGACCCAGTACTTC.